This T cell receptor (beta chain) was sequenced in a study of T-cell reconstitution after alpha-beta-depleted transplantation in children listed by TCRdb under 2016. Context from the whole study: Using TCR repertoire profiling, the study quantitatively followed how T-cell immune reconstitution unfolded in children after TCRalphabeta/CD19-depleted allogeneic hematopoietic cell transplantation.

Ends trimmed: V by 0 bases, J by 4 bases; bases unmatched to a gene: 11. Based on the germline V gene, the CDR1 and CDR2 sequences are SGHRS and YFSETQ. Including cysteine and phenylalanine, the CDR3 has 17 amino acids. Only CDR3 DNA is held: 51 bases, read in frame from base 1. In this sample, this clonotype turned up many times. This clone's antigen is unknown. No per-base quality is available; no much larger clone lies one base away. Library construction relied on PCR. The sample was run on an Illumina HiSeq 2500. To normalize quantification of the TCRbeta repertoire, the TCR libraries were built with molecular barcoding that relied on unique molecular identifiers. TCRdb reanalyzed the raw reads on its own, using fastp at Q25 for trimming and MiXCR for clone calling, and kept in-frame beta chains. Identical CDR3 proteins give one entry, which carries the most common genes and DNA. Within this sample are 100,000 to 120,000 distinct CDR3 sequences, with around a tenth of them counted one time only. 8% of the sample rests with the top ten.

This sample comprised PBMCs from the stem cell graft donor, obtained from the stem cell graft. This chain is built from TRBV5-1 and TRBJ1-1; 8 central nucleotides agree with TRBD1. The TCR comes from a human donor who donated a stem cell graft to a child with acute lymphoblastic leukemia. The CDR3 is CASSLVSGGAGGTEAFF. The bases are TGCGCCAGCAGCTTGGTTTCAGGGGGCGCAGGGGGCACTGAAGCTTTCTTT.